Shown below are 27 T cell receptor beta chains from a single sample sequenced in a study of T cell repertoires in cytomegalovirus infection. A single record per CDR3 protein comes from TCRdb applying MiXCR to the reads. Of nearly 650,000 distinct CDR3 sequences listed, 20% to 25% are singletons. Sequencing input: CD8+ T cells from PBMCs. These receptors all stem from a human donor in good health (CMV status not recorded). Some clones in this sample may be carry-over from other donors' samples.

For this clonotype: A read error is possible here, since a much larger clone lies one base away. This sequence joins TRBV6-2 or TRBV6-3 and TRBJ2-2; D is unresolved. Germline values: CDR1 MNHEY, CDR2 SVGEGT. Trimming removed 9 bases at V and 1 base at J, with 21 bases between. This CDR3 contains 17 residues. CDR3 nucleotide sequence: TGTGCCAGACTTCCGTTAGGAGCTGAAGAGAACACCGGGGAGCTGTTTTTT. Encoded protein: CARLPLGAEENTGELFF.

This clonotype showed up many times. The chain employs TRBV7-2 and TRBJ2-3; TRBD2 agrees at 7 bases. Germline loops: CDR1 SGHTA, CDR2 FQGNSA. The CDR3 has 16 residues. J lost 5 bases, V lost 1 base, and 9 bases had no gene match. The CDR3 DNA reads TGTGCCAGCAGCTTAGTTGGCAGGGCGGGGGAAGATACGCAGTATTTT. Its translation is CASSLVGRAGEDTQYF.

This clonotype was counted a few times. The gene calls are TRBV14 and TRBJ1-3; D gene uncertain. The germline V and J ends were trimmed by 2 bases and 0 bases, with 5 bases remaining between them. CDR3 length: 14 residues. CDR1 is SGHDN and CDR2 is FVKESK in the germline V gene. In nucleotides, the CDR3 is TGTGCCAGCAGCCAAATGCTCTCTGGAAACACCATATATTTT. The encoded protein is CASSQMLSGNTIYF. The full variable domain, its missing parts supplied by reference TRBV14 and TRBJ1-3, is EAGVTQFPSHSVIEKGQTVTLRCDPISGHDNLYWYRRVMGKEIKFLLHFVKESKQDESGMPNNRFLAERTGGTYSTLKVQPAELEDSGVYFCASSQMLSGNTIYFGEGSWLTVV.

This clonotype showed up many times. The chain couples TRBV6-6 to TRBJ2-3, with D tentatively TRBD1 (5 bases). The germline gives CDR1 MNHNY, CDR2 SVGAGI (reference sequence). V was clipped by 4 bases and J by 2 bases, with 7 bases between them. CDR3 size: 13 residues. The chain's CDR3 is CASSSTATDTQYF. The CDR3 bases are TGTGCCAGCAGTTCGACAGCCACAGATACGCAGTATTTT.

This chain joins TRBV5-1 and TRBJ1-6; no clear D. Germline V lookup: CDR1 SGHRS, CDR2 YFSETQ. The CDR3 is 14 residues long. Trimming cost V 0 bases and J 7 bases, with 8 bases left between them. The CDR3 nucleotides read TGCGCCAGCAGCTTGGCGGGCTCGAATTCACCCCTCCACTTT. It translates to CASSLAGSNSPLHF.

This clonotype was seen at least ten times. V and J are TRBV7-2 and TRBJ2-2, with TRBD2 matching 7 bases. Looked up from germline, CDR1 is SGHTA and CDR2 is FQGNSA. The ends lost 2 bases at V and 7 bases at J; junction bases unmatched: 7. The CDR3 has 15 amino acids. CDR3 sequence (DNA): TGTGCCAGCAGCTTATTTTTCAGGGAGGGCGGGGAGCTGTTTTTT. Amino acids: CASSLFFREGGELFF. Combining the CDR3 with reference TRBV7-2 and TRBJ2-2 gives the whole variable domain GAGVSQSPSNKVTEKGKDVELRCDPISGHTALYWYRQSLGQGLEFLIYFQGNSAPDKSGLPSDRFSAERTGGSVSTLTIQRTQQEDSAVYLCASSLFFREGGELFFGEGSRLTVL.

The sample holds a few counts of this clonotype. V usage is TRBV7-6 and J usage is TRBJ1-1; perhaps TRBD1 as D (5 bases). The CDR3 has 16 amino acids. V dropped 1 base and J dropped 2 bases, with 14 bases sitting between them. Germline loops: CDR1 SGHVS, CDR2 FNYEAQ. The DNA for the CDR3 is TGTGCCAGCAGCTTAGTAACCGGGGGAGGTAACACTGAAGCTTTCTTT. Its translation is CASSLVTGGGNTEAFF.

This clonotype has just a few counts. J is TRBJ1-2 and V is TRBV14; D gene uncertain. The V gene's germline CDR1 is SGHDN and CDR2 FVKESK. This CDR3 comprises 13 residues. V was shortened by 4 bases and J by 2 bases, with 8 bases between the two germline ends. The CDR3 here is CASSPRTNYGYTF. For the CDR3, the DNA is TGTGCCAGCAGCCCCAGGACCAACTATGGCTACACCTTC.

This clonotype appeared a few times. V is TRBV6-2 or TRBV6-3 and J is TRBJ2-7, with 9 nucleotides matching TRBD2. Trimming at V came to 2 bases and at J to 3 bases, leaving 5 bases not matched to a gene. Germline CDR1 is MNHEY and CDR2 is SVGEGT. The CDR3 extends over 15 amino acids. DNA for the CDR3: TGTGCCAGCAGTTACGGGTCTAGCGGGGACTACGAGCAGTACGTC. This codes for CASSYGSSGDYEQYV.

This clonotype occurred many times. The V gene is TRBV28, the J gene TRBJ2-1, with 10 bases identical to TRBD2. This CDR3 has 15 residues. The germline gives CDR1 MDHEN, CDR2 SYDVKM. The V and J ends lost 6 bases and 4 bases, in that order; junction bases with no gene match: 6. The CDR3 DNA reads TGTGCCAGCAGCTTTAGCGGGGGGATTTACAATGAGCAGTTCTTC. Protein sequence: CASSFSGGIYNEQFF.

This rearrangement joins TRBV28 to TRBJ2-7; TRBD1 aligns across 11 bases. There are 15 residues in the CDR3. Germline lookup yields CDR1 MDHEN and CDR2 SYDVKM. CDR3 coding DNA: TGTGCCAGCAGCTACCAGGGACAGGGGGTTGGGGAGCAGCACGTC. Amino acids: CASSYQGQGVGEQHV.

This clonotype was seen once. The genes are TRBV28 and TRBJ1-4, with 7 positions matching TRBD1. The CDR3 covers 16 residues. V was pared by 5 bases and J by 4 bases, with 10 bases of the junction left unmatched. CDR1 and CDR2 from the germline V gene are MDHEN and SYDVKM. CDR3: CASSIDTGVDNEKLFF. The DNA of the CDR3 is TGTGCCAGCAGTATTGATACAGGGGTGGATAATGAAAAACTGTTTTTT. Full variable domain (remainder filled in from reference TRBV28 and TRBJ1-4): DVKVTQSSRYLVKRTGEKVFLECVQDMDHENMFWYRQDPGLGLRLIYFSYDVKMKEKGDIPEGYSVSREKKERFSLILESASTNQTSMYLCASSIDTGVDNEKLFFGSGTQLSVL.

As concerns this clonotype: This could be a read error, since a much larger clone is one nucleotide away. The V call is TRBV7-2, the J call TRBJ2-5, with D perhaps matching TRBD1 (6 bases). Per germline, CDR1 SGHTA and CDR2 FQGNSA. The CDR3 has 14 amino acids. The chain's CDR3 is CVSSLGAVGETQYF. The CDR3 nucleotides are TGTGTCAGCAGCTTGGGGGCTGTTGGAGAGACCCAGTACTTC.

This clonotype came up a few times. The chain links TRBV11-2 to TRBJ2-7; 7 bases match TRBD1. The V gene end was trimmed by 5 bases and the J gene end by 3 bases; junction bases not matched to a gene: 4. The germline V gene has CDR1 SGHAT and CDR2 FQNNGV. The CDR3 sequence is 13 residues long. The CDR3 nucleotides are TGTGCCAGCAGCCAACAGGGGTTCTACGAGCAGTACTTC. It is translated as CASSQQGFYEQYF.

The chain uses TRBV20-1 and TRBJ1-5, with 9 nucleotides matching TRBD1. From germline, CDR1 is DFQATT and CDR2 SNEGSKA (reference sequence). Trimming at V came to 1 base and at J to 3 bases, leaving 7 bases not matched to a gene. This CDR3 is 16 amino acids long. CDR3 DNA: TGCAGTGCTAGAGCAAGGGGACAGGGTTTCAATCAGCCCCAGCATTTT. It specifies CSARARGQGFNQPQHF.

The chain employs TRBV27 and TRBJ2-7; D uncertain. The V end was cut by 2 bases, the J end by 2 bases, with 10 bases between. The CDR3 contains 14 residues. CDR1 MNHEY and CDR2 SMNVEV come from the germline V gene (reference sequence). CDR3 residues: CASSLSDFTYEQYF. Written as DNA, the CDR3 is TGTGCCAGCAGTTTAAGCGACTTTACCTACGAGCAGTACTTC.

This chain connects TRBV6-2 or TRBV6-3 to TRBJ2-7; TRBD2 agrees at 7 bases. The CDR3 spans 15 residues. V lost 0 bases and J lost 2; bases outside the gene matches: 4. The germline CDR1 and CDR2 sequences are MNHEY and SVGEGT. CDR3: CASSYSVGGAYEQYF. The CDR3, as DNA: TGTGCCAGCAGTTACTCCGTTGGGGGGGCCTACGAGCAGTACTTC.

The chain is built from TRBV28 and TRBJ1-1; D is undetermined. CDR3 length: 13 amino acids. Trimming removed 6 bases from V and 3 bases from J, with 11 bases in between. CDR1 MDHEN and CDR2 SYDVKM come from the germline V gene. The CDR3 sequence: CASSADGDTEAFF. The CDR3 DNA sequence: TGTGCCAGCAGCGCTGACGGGGACACTGAAGCTTTCTTT.

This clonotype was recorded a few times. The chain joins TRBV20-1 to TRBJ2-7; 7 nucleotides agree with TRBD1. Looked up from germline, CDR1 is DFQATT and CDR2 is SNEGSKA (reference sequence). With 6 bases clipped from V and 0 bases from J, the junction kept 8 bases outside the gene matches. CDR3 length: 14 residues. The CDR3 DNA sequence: TGCAGTGCCTTCGGACAGGTCTCCTCCTACGAGCAGTACTTC. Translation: CSAFGQVSSYEQYF.

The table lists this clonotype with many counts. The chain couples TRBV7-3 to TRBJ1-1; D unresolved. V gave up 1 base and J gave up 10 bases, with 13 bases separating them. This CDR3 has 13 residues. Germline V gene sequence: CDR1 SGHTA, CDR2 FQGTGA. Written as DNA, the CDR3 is TGTGCCAGCAGCTTAAGGCGGGGAGCTAGAGCTTTCTTT. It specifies CASSLRRGARAFF.

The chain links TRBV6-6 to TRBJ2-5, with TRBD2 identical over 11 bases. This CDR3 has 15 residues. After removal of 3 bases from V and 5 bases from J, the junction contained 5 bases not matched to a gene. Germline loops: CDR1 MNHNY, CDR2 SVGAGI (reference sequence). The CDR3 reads CASSYLAGGRETQYF. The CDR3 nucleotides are TGTGCCAGCAGTTATCTAGCGGGGGGCCGGGAGACCCAGTACTTC.

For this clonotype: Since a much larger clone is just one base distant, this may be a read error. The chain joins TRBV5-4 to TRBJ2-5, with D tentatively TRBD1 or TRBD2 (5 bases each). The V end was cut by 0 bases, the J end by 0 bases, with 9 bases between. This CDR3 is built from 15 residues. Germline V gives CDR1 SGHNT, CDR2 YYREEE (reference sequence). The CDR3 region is CASSLGWGYQETQYF. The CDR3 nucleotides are TGTGCCAGCAGCTTGGGATGGGGGTACCAAGAGACCCAGTACTTC.

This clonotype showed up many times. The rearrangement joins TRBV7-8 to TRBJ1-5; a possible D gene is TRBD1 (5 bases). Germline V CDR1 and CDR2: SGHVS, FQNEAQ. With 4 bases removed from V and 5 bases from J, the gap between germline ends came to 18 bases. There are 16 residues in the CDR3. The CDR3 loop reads CASSSARDLFDQPQHF. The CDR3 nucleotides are TGTGCCAGCAGCTCTGCAAGGGACCTCTTTGATCAGCCCCAGCATTTT.

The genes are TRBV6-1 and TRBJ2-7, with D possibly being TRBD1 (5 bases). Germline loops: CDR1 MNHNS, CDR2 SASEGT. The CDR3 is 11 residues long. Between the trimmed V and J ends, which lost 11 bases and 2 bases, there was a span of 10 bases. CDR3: CAAGSAYEQYF. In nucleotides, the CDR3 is TGTGCCGCAGGGTCTGCCTACGAGCAGTACTTC.

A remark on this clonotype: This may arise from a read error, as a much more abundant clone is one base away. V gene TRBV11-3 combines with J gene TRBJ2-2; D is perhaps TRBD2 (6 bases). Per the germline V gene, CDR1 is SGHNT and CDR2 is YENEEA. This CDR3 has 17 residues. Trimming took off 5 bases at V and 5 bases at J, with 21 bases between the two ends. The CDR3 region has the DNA TGTGCCAGCAGCCCTAGCGCCCGACTAGTGCAGACCGGGGAGCTGTTTTTT. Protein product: CASSPSARLVQTGELFF.

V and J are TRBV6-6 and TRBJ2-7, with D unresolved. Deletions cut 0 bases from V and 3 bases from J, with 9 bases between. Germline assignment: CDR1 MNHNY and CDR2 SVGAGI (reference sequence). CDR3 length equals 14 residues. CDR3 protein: CASSYSVSFYEQYF. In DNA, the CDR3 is TGTGCCAGCAGTTACTCGGTCAGTTTCTACGAGCAGTACTTC.

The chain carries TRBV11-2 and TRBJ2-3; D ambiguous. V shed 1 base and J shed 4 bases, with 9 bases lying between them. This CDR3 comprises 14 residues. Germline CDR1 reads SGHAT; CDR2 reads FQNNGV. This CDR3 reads CASSLGTPPDTQYF. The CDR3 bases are TGTGCCAGCAGCTTAGGGACCCCCCCAGATACGCAGTATTTT.